The subject of this entry is one T cell receptor beta chain. What it recognizes is unknown. One junction end does not reproduce the germline sequence, and a read error may be involved. With a J-beta primer mix and a sample-barcoded 5' primer, a second PCR ran about 7 to 11 cycles. MiXCR, applied by TCRdb to the 5' RACE reads, yields one record per CDR3 protein. The sample lists about 1,000,000 distinct CDR3 sequences, 40% to 55% occurring once. This sample is part of a study of blood T cells in healthy people across ages. Germline assignment: CDR1 MNHEY and CDR2 SMNVEV (reference sequence). The CDR3 is 13 amino acids. Findings and caveats of the study: It was found that TCR beta diversity correlated strongly with the percentage of naive T cells.

This TCR derives from a woman aged 60-70 years in good health. The rearrangement uses TRBV27 and TRBJ2-5; D gene ambiguous. The tail of the sequence fits TRBJ2-7 better, so the J call may be wrong. The sequencing sample was made of blood. CDR3: CASSVSASYEQYF. The CDR3 DNA reads as TGTGCCAGCAGTGTATCGGCCTCTTACGAGCAGTACTTC.